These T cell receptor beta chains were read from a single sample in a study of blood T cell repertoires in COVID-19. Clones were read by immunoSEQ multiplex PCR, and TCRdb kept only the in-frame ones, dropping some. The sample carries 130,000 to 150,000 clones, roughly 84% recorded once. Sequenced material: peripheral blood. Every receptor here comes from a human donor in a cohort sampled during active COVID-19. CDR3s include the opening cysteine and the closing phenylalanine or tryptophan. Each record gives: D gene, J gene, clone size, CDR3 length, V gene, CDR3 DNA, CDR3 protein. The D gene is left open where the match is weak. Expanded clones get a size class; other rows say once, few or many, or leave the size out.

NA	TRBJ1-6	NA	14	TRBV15	TGTGCCACCAGCAGTAACAGGGAGAATTCACCCCTCCACTTT	CATSSNRENSPLHF
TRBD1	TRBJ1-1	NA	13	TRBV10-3	TGTGCCATCAGTGGACAGGGTGGGACTGAAGCTTTCTTT	CAISGQGGTEAFF
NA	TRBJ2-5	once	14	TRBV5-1	TGCGCCAGCAGCTTGGCAGCAGGGGCGGAGACCCAGTACTTC	CASSLAAGAETQYF
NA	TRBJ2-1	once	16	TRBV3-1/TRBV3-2	TGTGCCAGCAGCCAACCGGGACTTTTAAGATACAATGAGCAGTTCTTC	CASSQPGLLRYNEQFF
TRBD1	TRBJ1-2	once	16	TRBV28	TGTGCCAGCAGTACCCCTACAGGGGGCGAGGGCTATGGCTACACCTTC	CASSTPTGGEGYGYTF
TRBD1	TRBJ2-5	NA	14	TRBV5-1	TGCGCCAGCAGTTGGGCGGACAGGGAAGAGACCCAGTACTTC	CASSWADREETQYF
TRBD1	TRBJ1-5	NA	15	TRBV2	TGTGCCAGCAGTCGGGACAGGGGAAGGGATCAGCCCCAGCATTTT	CASSRDRGRDQPQHF
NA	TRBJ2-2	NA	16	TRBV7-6	TGTGCCAGCAGCTTAGGATACAGGGAAGTTGACGGGGAGCTGTTTTTT	CASSLGYREVDGELFF
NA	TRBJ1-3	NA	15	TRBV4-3	TGCGCCAGCAGCCAAGCGAGAACCCCTGGAAACACCATATATTTT	CASSQARTPGNTIYF
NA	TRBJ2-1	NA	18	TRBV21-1	TGTGCCAGCAGCCCCGGGACAGGGCTCACAAACCAGGCTGGTGAGCAGTTCTTC	CASSPGTGLTNQAGEQFF
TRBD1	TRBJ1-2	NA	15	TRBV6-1	TGTGCCAGCAGTGAACTAGGACAGGGGTTCTATGGCTACACCTTC	CASSELGQGFYGYTF
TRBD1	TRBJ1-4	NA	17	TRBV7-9	TGTGCCAGCAGCTTACCCGGTTCTGGACAGGGGCAGGAAAAACTGTTTTTT	CASSLPGSGQGQEKLFF
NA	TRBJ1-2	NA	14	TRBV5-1	TGCGCCAGCAGCTCCGGAGGGGTGTTGAATGGCTACACCTTC	CASSSGGVLNGYTF
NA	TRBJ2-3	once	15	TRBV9	TGTGCCAGCAGCGTTAGATCAACTAGCACAGATACGCAGTATTTT	CASSVRSTSTDTQYF
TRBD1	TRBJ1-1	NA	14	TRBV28	TGTGCCAGCAGTCAGCGGACAGGGAGAACTGAAGCTTTCTTT	CASSQRTGRTEAFF
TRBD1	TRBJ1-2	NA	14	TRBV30	TGTGCCTGGAGTTTAGACAGGGGTTACTATGGCTACACCTTC	CAWSLDRGYYGYTF
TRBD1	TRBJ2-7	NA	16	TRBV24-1	TGTGCCACCAGTGATTCCCCCGGGACAGGATACTACGAGCAGTACTTC	CATSDSPGTGYYEQYF
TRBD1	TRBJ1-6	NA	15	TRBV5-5	TGTGCCAGCAGCTGGTCGACAGGGCCTAATTCACCCCTCCACTTT	CASSWSTGPNSPLHF
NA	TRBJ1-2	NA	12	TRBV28	TGTGCCAGCACCCCCCGGGGGTACGGCTACACCTTC	CASTPRGYGYTF
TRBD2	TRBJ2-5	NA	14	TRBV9	TGTGCCAGCAGCAGCACGGGGGGGCAAGAGACCCAGTACTTC	CASSSTGGQETQYF
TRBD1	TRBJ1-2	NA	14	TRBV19	TGTGCCGCACACTTTACCGGGACAGCCGGAGGCTACACCTTC	CAAHFTGTAGGYTF
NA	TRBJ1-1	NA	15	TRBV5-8	TGTGCCAGCAGCGCCTCGAGCGTCTTGAACACTGAAGCTTTCTTT	CASSASSVLNTEAFF
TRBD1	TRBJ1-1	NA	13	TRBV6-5	TGTGCCAGCAGGCCGGGACAGGACACTGAAGCTTTCTTT	CASRPGQDTEAFF
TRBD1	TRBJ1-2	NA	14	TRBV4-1	TGCGCCAGCAGCCAACCGACAGGGTTGGGGGGCTACACCTTC	CASSQPTGLGGYTF
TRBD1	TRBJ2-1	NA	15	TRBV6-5	TGTGCCAGCAGTTATACAGGGGTGGACTACAATGAGCAGTTCTTC	CASSYTGVDYNEQFF
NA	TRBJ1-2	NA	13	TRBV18	TGTGCCAGCTCAACGGCTCACGGAGATGGCTACACCTTC	CASSTAHGDGYTF
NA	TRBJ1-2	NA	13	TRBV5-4	TGTGCCAGCGCTACGGACAGCTTCTATGGCTACACCTTC	CASATDSFYGYTF
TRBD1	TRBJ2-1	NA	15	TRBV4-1	TGCGCCAGCAGCCAAGGGCCGGACAGGTACAATGAGCAGTTCTTC	CASSQGPDRYNEQFF
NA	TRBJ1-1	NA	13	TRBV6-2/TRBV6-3	TGTGCCAGCAGTTCCCAGGGGTTGCCTGAAGCTTTCTTT	CASSSQGLPEAFF
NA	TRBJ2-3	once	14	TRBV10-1	TGCGCCAGCAGTGACAGGCCTAGCACAGATACGCAGTATTTT	CASSDRPSTDTQYF
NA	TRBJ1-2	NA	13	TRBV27	TGTGCCAGCAGCCGCGGTGGGGCCCAAGGCTACACCTTC	CASSRGGAQGYTF
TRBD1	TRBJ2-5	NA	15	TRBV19	TGTGCCAGTAGTATGGGACAGAGTTGGATGGAGACCCAGTACTTC	CASSMGQSWMETQYF
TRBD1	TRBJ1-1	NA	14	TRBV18	TGTGCCAGCTCACCGACAGGGGGCAGAACTGAAGCTTTCTTT	CASSPTGGRTEAFF
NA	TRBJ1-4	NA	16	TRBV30	TGTGCCTGGAGTGCCCCCATCGGGACAACTAATGAAAAACTGTTTTTT	CAWSAPIGTTNEKLFF
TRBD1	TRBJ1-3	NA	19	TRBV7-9	TGTGCCAGCAGCTTAGACTCCGCCGGGACAGGGGTATACGGAAACACCATATATTTT	CASSLDSAGTGVYGNTIYF
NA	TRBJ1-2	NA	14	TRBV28	TGTGCCAGCAGTTTATCTGGGGGGAACTATGGCTACACCTTC	CASSLSGGNYGYTF
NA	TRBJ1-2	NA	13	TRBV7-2	TGTGCCAGCAGCTTTGAAGGGGTCTATGGCTACACCTTC	CASSFEGVYGYTF